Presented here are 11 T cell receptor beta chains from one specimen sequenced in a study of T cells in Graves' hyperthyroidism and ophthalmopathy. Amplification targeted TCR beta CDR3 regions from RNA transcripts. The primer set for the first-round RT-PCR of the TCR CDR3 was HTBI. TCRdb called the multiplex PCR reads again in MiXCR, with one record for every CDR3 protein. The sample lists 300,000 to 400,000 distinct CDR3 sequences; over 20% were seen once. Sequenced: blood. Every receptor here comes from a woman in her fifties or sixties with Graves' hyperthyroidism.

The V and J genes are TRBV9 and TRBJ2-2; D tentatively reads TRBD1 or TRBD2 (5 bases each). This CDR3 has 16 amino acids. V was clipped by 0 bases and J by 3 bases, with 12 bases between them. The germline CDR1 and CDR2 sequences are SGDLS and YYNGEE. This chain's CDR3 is CASSVAGAGHTGELFF. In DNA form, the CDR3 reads TGTGCCAGCAGCGTAGCCGGGGCGGGCCACACCGGGGAGCTGTTTTTT.

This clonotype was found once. Here the CDR3 reads CSGRKGTGGPYEQYF. The CDR3 DNA follows: TGCAGTGGCAGAAAAGGAACAGGGGGGCCGTACGAGCAGTACTTC. The rearrangement joins TRBV20-1 to TRBJ2-7, with 8 bases lining up with TRBD1. The length of the CDR3 is 15 residues. Losses at the gene ends were 7 bases for V and 4 bases for J; bases not matched to a gene: 15. Germline V CDR1 and CDR2: DFQATT, SNEGSKA (reference sequence).

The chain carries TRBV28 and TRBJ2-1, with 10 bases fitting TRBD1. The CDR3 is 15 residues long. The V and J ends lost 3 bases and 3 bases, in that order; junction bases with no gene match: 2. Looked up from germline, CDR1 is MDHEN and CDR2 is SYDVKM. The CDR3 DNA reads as TGTGCCAGCAGTTTCCGGACAGGGGGCTACAATGAGCAGTTCTTC. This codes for CASSFRTGGYNEQFF.

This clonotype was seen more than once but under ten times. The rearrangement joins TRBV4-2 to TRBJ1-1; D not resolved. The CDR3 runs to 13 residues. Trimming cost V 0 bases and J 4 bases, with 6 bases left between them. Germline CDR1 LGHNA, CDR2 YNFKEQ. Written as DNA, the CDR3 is TGTGCCAGCAGCCAAGATGTGGTCACTGAAGCTTTCTTT. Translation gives CASSQDVVTEAFF.

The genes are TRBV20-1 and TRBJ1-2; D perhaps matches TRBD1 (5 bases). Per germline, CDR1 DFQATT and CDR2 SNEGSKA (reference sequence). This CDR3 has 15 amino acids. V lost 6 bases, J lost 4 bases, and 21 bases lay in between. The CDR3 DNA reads TGCAGTGCGCTTAACCGGGACGGTAATATCTATGGCTACACCTTC. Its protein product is CSALNRDGNIYGYTF.

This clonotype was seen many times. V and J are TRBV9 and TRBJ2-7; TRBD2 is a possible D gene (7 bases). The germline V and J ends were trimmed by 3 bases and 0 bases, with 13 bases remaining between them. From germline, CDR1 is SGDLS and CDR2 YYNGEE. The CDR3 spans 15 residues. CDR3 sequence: CASSEGGGSSYEQYF. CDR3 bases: TGTGCCAGCAGCGAAGGGGGAGGGAGCTCCTACGAGCAGTACTTC.

CDR3 nucleotides: TGTGCCAGTAGTAGACGGCGTGTAGCGGGGGACACAGATACGCAGTATTTT. It yields the protein CASSRRRVAGDTDTQYF. J is TRBJ2-3 and V is TRBV19; 9 nucleotides agree with TRBD2. The ends lost 4 bases at V and 2 bases at J; junction bases unmatched: 10. CDR1 is LNHDA, CDR2 SQIVND, per germline (reference sequence). The CDR3 extends over 17 amino acids.

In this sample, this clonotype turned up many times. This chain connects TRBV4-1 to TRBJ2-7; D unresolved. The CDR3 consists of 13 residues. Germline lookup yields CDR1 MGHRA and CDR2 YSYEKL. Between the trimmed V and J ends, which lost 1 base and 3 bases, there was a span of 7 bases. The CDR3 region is CASSQANGYEQYF. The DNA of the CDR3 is TGCGCCAGCAGCCAAGCGAATGGCTACGAGCAGTACTTC.

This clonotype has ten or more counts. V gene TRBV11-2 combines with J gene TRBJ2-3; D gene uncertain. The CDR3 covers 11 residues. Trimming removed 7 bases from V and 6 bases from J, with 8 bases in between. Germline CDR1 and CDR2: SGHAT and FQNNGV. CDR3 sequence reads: CASTAADTQYF. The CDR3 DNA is TGTGCCAGCACCGCAGCTGATACGCAGTATTTT. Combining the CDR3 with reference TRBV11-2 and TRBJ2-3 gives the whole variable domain EAGVAQSPRYKIIEKRQSVAFWCNPISGHATLYWYQQILGQGPKLLIQFQNNGVVDDSQLPKDRFSAERLKGVDSTLKIQPAKLEDSAVYLCASTAADTQYFGPGTRLTVL.

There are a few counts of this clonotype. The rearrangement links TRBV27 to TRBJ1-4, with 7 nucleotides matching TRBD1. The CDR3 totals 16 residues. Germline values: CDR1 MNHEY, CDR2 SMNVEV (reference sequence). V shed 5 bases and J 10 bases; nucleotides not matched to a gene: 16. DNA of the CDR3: TGTGCCAGCAGTAGCGGAGATGACAGGGATCGCAGAAAACTGTTTTTT. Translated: CASSSGDDRDRRKLFF.

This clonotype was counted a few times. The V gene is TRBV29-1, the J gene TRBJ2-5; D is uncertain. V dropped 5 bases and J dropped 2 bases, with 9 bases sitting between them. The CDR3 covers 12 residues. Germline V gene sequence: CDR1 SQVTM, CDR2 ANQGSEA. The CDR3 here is CSVSDVQETQYF. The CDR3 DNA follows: TGCAGCGTTTCGGACGTGCAAGAGACCCAGTACTTC.